The next 30 T cell receptor beta chains were all read from a single sample in a study of graft-versus-host responses after intestinal transplantation. TCRdb keeps only in-frame clones here, not all; method: immunoSEQ multiplex PCR. The sample has about 120,000 clones, 90% to 95% seen once. Their specific antigens are unknown. Sequencing was performed on unstimulated CD8+ T cells sorted from spleen or lymph node cells, taken before intestinal transplant. These receptors were obtained from a human donor who received an intestinal transplant.

The chain couples TRBV27 to TRBJ2-1, with D unresolved. The CDR3 covers 15 residues. V lost 4 bases, J lost 1 base, and 11 bases lay in between. The V gene's germline CDR1 is MNHEY and CDR2 SMNVEV (reference sequence). The CDR3 nucleotides read TGTGCCAGCAGTTCACGGCTCCTATCCTACAATGAGCAGTTCTTC. Protein sequence: CASSSRLLSYNEQFF.

J is TRBJ1-2 and V is TRBV6-1; D is ambiguous. The CDR3 consists of 12 residues. V lost 3 bases and J lost 4, with 6 bases in between. Germline loops: CDR1 MNHNS, CDR2 SASEGT. CDR3 amino acids: CASSDFSYGYTF. DNA for the CDR3: TGTGCCAGCAGTGATTTTAGCTATGGCTACACCTTC.

This clone has only one observation. The V call is TRBV25-1, the J call TRBJ1-4, with D tentatively TRBD1 (5 bases). The CDR3 has 15 amino acids. Trimming removed 1 base at V and 8 bases at J, with 14 bases between. Germline CDR1 MGHDK, CDR2 SYGVNS. The CDR3 sequence is CASSEWGGSGEKLFF. DNA for the CDR3: TGTGCCAGCAGTGAATGGGGGGGGTCAGGGGAAAAACTGTTTTTT.

The CDR3 reads CASRFTGYPDTQYF. For the CDR3, the DNA is TGTGCAAGTCGTTTCACAGGGTACCCGGATACGCAGTATTTT. The chain has TRBV12-2 and TRBJ2-3; TRBD1 is the table's D call and was not checked against the DNA. TRBV12-2 is deemed a pseudogene. CDR3 size: 14 residues.

Written as DNA, the CDR3 is TGCGCCAGCAGCCAAACCGGGACAGGGATCTACGAGCAGTACTTC. Residues: CASSQTGTGIYEQYF. This chain joins TRBV4-1 and TRBJ2-7, with 9 bases identical to TRBD1. V lost 2 bases to trimming and J lost 3 bases; unmatched junction nucleotides: 5. The CDR3 covers 15 residues. CDR1 and CDR2 from the germline V gene are MGHRA and YSYEKL.

This clone showed up just once. The genes are TRBV10-3 and TRBJ2-2; TRBD1 matches at 7 bases. Germline CDR1 reads ENHRY; CDR2 reads SYGVKD. CDR3 length: 18 residues. Losses at the gene ends were 3 bases for V and 5 bases for J; bases not matched to a gene: 15. CDR3 residues: CAISDEWFGQGETGELFF. CDR3 coding DNA: TGTGCCATCAGTGACGAATGGTTTGGCCAGGGGGAAACCGGGGAGCTGTTTTTT.

This chain uses TRBV19 with TRBJ2-5; D remains unclear. Trimming took off 5 bases at V and 1 base at J, with 11 bases between the two ends. The V gene's germline CDR1 is LNHDA and CDR2 SQIVND (reference sequence). The CDR3 has 14 amino acids. The CDR3 nucleotides are TGTGCCAGTAGTCAACGTCTAAGCCAAGAGACCCAGTACTTC. Translated: CASSQRLSQETQYF.

The CDR3 sequence: CASSVTGGSTGELFF. CDR3 DNA sequence: TGTGCCAGCAGTGTTACAGGGGGATCCACCGGGGAGCTGTTTTTT. The genes are TRBV6-1 and TRBJ2-2; 8 bases are a match to TRBD1. V lost 4 bases and J lost 4; bases outside the gene matches: 5. CDR1 is MNHNS and CDR2 is SASEGT in the germline V gene. The CDR3 length is 15 residues.

The V call is TRBV9, the J call TRBJ1-2; D perhaps matches TRBD1 (5 bases). V was shortened by 3 bases and J by 1 base, with 10 bases between the two germline ends. Germline V gives CDR1 SGDLS, CDR2 YYNGEE. The CDR3 is 14 residues long. In nucleotides, the CDR3 is TGTGCCAGCAGCGAAGGGACGGGTAACTATGGCTACACCTTC. Amino acids: CASSEGTGNYGYTF.

Regarding this clone: Additional DNA sequences in this sample encode the identical CDR3. The gene calls are TRBV27 and TRBJ1-2; D perhaps matches TRBD1 (6 bases). Germline V gives CDR1 MNHEY, CDR2 SMNVEV (reference sequence). The CDR3 has 14 residues. Trimming took off 0 bases at V and 2 bases at J, with 7 bases between the two ends. CDR3 DNA sequence: TGTGCCAGCAGTTTATCCGGGGGCAACTATGGCTACACCTTC. This codes for CASSLSGGNYGYTF.

The chain uses TRBV4-1 and TRBJ2-7; D not resolved. Per germline, CDR1 MGHRA and CDR2 YSYEKL. The CDR3 covers 15 residues. The ends were cut back, 3 bases at V and 0 bases at J, with 12 bases in the middle. CDR3 nucleotide sequence: TGCGCCAGCAGCCAGATCCCGACCAACTCCTACGAGCAGTACTTC. This encodes CASSQIPTNSYEQYF.

This chain connects TRBV6-1 to TRBJ2-5; tentative D call: TRBD2 (5 bases). The length of the CDR3 is 15 residues. V was shortened by 4 bases and J by 5 bases, with 17 bases between the two germline ends. Germline values: CDR1 MNHNS, CDR2 SASEGT. CDR3 nucleotides: TGTGCCAGCAGTGGGGCACACCTCAGAGGGGAGACCCAGTACTTC. The encoded protein is CASSGAHLRGETQYF.

V usage is TRBV4-1 and J usage is TRBJ2-1; D is perhaps TRBD1 or TRBD2 (5 bases each). The CDR3 consists of 13 residues. With 3 bases removed from V and 6 bases from J, the gap between germline ends came to 9 bases. In germline, CDR1 is MGHRA, CDR2 YSYEKL. In nucleotides, the CDR3 is TGCGCCAGCAGCCAGGGGACCGTCAATGAGCAGTTCTTC. Encoded protein: CASSQGTVNEQFF.

A single count supports this clone. The V and J genes are TRBV28 and TRBJ1-2; no firm D call. CDR3 length: 14 residues. V lost 3 bases to trimming and J lost 6 bases, with 14 bases between them. Germline V gene lookup returns CDR1 MDHEN and CDR2 SYDVKM. The CDR3: CASSFPGALDGYTF. DNA for the CDR3: TGTGCCAGCAGTTTCCCAGGTGCTCTCGATGGCTACACCTTC.

This chain links TRBV6-5 with TRBJ2-1; the D is unclear. In germline, CDR1 is MNHEY, CDR2 SVGAGI. V lost 0 bases to trimming and J lost 5 bases, with 11 bases between them. The CDR3 sequence is 15 residues long. CDR3 nucleotide sequence: TGTGCCAGCAGTTACTCGTTCTCACTACACAATGAGCAGTTCTTC. Translation gives CASSYSFSLHNEQFF.

The chain uses TRBV25-1 and TRBJ2-2, with 7 bases aligning to TRBD2. Germline V gives CDR1 MGHDK, CDR2 SYGVNS. J was trimmed by 4 bases and V by 4 bases; bases with no gene match: 9. The CDR3 has 16 residues. CDR3 sequence (DNA): TGTGCCAGCAGTGGGCTTGGGGAGGGCCCCACCGGGGAGCTGTTTTTT. Translation: CASSGLGEGPTGELFF. Using reference TRBV25-1 and TRBJ2-2 for the parts outside the CDR3, the full variable domain is EADIYQTPRYLVIGTGKKITLECSQTMGHDKMYWYQQDPGMELHLIHYSYGVNSTEKGDLSSESTVSRIRTEHFPLTLESARPSHTSQYLCASSGLGEGPTGELFFGEGSRLTVL.

The J gene is TRBJ2-7, the V gene TRBV14, with 7 nucleotides matching TRBD2. This CDR3 region has 17 residues. Germline CDR1 is SGHDN and CDR2 is FVKESK. With 0 bases clipped from V and 0 bases from J, the junction kept 8 bases outside the gene matches. The CDR3 is CASSQDKEGGSSYEQYF. The DNA for the CDR3 is TGTGCCAGCAGCCAAGATAAAGAGGGAGGGTCCTCCTACGAGCAGTACTTC.

V and J are TRBV27 and TRBJ1-2, with 8 bases lining up with TRBD1. This CDR3 comprises 13 residues. Germline CDR1 and CDR2: MNHEY and SMNVEV (reference sequence). Unmatched junction bases numbered 2, after V lost 2 bases and J lost 6 bases. CDR3 sequence (DNA): TGTGCCAGCAGTTTAGGGACAGGAGATGGCTACACCTTC. Protein product: CASSLGTGDGYTF.

This clone was seen just once. This chain joins TRBV28 and TRBJ2-7, with a possible D match to TRBD1 (8 bases). Per germline, CDR1 MDHEN and CDR2 SYDVKM. V was trimmed by 6 bases and J by 6 bases, leaving 21 bases between them. The CDR3 covers 15 residues. The CDR3 is CASSFRGAGGSEQYF. The DNA for the CDR3 is TGTGCCAGCAGCTTCCGGGGGGCAGGGGGCTCCGAGCAGTACTTC.

The chain has TRBV10-1 and TRBJ1-1, with D unresolved. V lost 3 bases and J 1 base, leaving 3 bases between the germline ends. Germline V lookup: CDR1 WNHNN, CDR2 SYGVQD (reference sequence). The CDR3 loop spans 12 amino acids. The CDR3 spells CASSESNTEAFF. The CDR3 DNA reads as TGCGCCAGCAGTGAATCGAACACTGAAGCTTTCTTT.

This sequence joins TRBV5-1 and TRBJ2-1; possible D gene TRBD2, 6 bases. Trimming cost V 0 bases and J 3 bases, with 16 bases left between them. CDR1 is SGHRS, CDR2 YFSETQ, per germline. The CDR3 runs to 17 residues. CDR3 sequence reads: CASSLAHGGVHYNEQFF. CDR3 nucleotides: TGCGCCAGCAGCTTGGCCCATGGCGGGGTTCACTACAATGAGCAGTTCTTC.

The chain carries TRBV4-2 and TRBJ2-7; tentative D call: TRBD1 (6 bases). This CDR3 comprises 14 residues. V dropped 4 bases and J dropped 7 bases, with 17 bases sitting between them. Germline lookup yields CDR1 LGHNA and CDR2 YNFKEQ. In DNA form, the CDR3 reads TGTGCCAGCAGCCCGCGACAGGTGCAAGGAGAGCAGTACTTC. Its translation: CASSPRQVQGEQYF.

The rearrangement joins TRBV9 to TRBJ1-1; weak D call: TRBD1 (5 bases). Germline-derived CDR1 and CDR2 are SGDLS and YYNGEE. The germline V and J ends were trimmed by 4 bases and 1 base, with 14 bases remaining between them. The CDR3 sequence is 15 residues long. The CDR3 nucleotides are TGTGCCAGCAGCCCCCGGGGGACGGAGAACACTGAAGCTTTCTTT. Amino acids: CASSPRGTENTEAFF.

The rearrangement uses TRBV7-9 and TRBJ2-1; D gene uncertain. The CDR3 is made up of 15 amino acids. From germline, CDR1 is SEHNR and CDR2 FQNEAQ (reference sequence). Trimming shortened V by 4 bases and J by 3 bases, and 13 bases separated the two germline ends. This CDR3 is CASSSRAVVYNEQFF. As DNA, the CDR3 is TGTGCCAGCAGCTCGCGCGCGGTTGTCTACAATGAGCAGTTCTTC.

The rearrangement links TRBV19 to TRBJ1-1; D remains unclear. The germline V gene has CDR1 LNHDA and CDR2 SQIVND (reference sequence). This CDR3 has 12 amino acids. V lost 4 bases and J lost 1, with 4 bases in between. CDR3 in DNA: TGTGCCAGTAGTAATCAGAACACTGAAGCTTTCTTT. This codes for CASSNQNTEAFF.

The chain combines TRBV10-1 with TRBJ2-5, with a possible D match to TRBD2 (6 bases). Germline V gene lookup returns CDR1 WNHNN and CDR2 SYGVQD (reference sequence). Trimming removed 1 base from V and 4 bases from J, with 10 bases in between. This CDR3 region has 14 residues. The CDR3 spells CASSEYLRGETQYF. CDR3 nucleotide sequence: TGCGCCAGCAGTGAGTACTTGCGGGGAGAGACCCAGTACTTC.

Remarks on this clone: Other DNA sequences in the same sample also yield this CDR3. The V and J genes are TRBV7-3 and TRBJ2-1, with D perhaps given as TRBD1 or TRBD2 (5 bases each). The V and J ends lost 0 bases and 12 bases respectively, with 15 bases between them. Germline CDR1 reads SGHTA; CDR2 reads FQGTGA. The CDR3 totals 14 residues. This CDR3 reads CASSLTRDPRVQFF. The CDR3 DNA reads as TGTGCCAGCAGCTTAACCCGGGACCCCAGGGTGCAGTTCTTC.

The chain joins TRBV19 to TRBJ1-1; D gene ambiguous. The CDR3 runs to 14 residues. The V gene lost 8 bases and the J gene lost 6 bases, with 19 bases spanning the gap. The germline V gene encodes CDR1 LNHDA and CDR2 SQIVND (reference sequence). This chain's CDR3 is CASGDEFSGSEAFF. CDR3 DNA: TGTGCCAGTGGAGACGAGTTTTCCGGCTCTGAAGCTTTCTTT.

CDR3 in amino acids: CASSPRGTGGREQYF. For the CDR3, the DNA is TGTGCCAGCAGCCCGCGAGGGACAGGGGGTCGCGAGCAGTACTTC. This sequence joins TRBV28 and TRBJ2-7; 11 nucleotides line up with TRBD1. The CDR3 loop spans 15 amino acids. The trim removed 6 bases at V and 6 bases at J, leaving 10 bases unmatched. Germline CDR1 reads MDHEN; CDR2 reads SYDVKM. Based on the CDR3 plus reference TRBV28 and TRBJ2-7, the full variable domain is DVKVTQSSRYLVKRTGEKVFLECVQDMDHENMFWYRQDPGLGLRLIYFSYDVKMKEKGDIPEGYSVSREKKERFSLILESASTNQTSMYLCASSPRGTGGREQYFGPGTRLTVT.

This clone was seen once. The rearrangement links TRBV5-4 to TRBJ1-1; D is ambiguous. The V gene lost 4 bases and the J gene lost 1 base, with 11 bases spanning the gap. This CDR3 comprises 14 residues. CDR1 is SGHNT, CDR2 YYREEE, per germline (reference sequence). DNA for the CDR3: TGTGCCAGCAGCCCCATGGGGTCGAACACTGAAGCTTTCTTT. As protein: CASSPMGSNTEAFF.